This paragraph covers one T cell receptor beta chain sequence. This CDR3 has 15 residues. Germline V CDR1 and CDR2: SGHRS, YFSETQ. V lost 0 bases, J lost 6 bases, and 6 bases stayed unmatched. These data come from a study of PD-L1 blockade in urothelial cancer. At the level of the study: Analyzed time points were 3 weeks (second dose) and 6 weeks after therapy began.

TCRdb's copy holds only in-frame clones and misses some; the assay was immunoSEQ multiplex PCR. The sample lists 87,000 or so clones; less than 90% were seen once. Indicated time point: pretreatment peripheral blood. This clonotype was obtained from a man in his fifties or sixties with urothelial cancer. The material was PBMCs, obtained around atezolizumab (anti-PD-L1) treatment. The gene calls are TRBV5-1 and TRBJ2-1; 7 bases fit TRBD1. The CDR3 sequence is CASSLEVTGFNEQFF. Written as DNA, the CDR3 is TGCGCCAGCAGCTTGGAAGTGACAGGGTTCAATGAGCAGTTCTTC.